This TCR beta chain was profiled in a study of cytomegalovirus exposure and HLA in healthy donors. Trimming cost V 4 bases and J 14 bases, with 17 bases left between them. In germline, CDR1 is SNHLY, CDR2 FYNNEI. The length of the CDR3 is 13 residues. A multiplex PCR was run with 60 Vbeta primers and 13 Jbeta primers. TCRdb's table, derived via immunoSEQ multiplex PCR, lists solely in-frame clones and lacks some. The table shows approximately 100,000 clones, with roughly 82% occurring only once. The chain combines TRBV2 with TRBJ2-2; a weak D match, TRBD1 (5 bases). Specimen: PBMCs. This sequence was found in a man between 50 and 59 years old in good health and CMV-seronegative. The CDR3 bases are TGTGCCAGCAGTGTTAGTAGGGGATTCTCCCTGTTTTTT. Protein: CASSVSRGFSLFF.